What follows are 10 T cell receptor beta chains derived from one specimen sequenced in a study of blood T cell repertoires in COVID-19. The repertoire was sequenced with immunoSEQ multiplex PCR; TCRdb's copy has only in-frame clones and lacks some. The table shows roughly 290,000 clones, with nearly 90% occurring only once. Sequencing used PBMCs or T cells enriched from blood (not recorded which). The receptors stem from a woman between 18 and 29 years old with acute COVID-19.

The chain couples TRBV2 to TRBJ2-7; D is unclear. V was cut by 6 bases and J by 4 bases, with 13 bases left in between. Germline CDR1 and CDR2: SNHLY and FYNNEI. The CDR3 has 13 amino acids. The CDR3 DNA sequence: TGTGCCAGCAGGCCCACCGGAGCGTACGAGCAGTACTTC. Translated: CASRPTGAYEQYF.

The rearrangement links TRBV27 to TRBJ2-5; the D is unclear. The CDR3 is 13 residues long. The germline V gene has CDR1 MNHEY and CDR2 SMNVEV (reference sequence). V dropped 5 bases and J dropped 4 bases, with 11 bases sitting between them. This chain's CDR3 is CASSRVRLETQYF. CDR3 sequence (DNA): TGTGCCAGCAGTCGCGTCCGCCTAGAGACCCAGTACTTC.

The V and J genes are TRBV4-3 and TRBJ2-7, with 10 bases that match TRBD2. The V segment lost 5 bases and the J segment 1 base; nucleotides outside the gene matches: 8. Per the germline V gene, CDR1 is LGHNA and CDR2 is YSLEER. This CDR3 comprises 16 residues. CDR3 amino acids: CASSVQLAGESYEQYF. The CDR3 nucleotides are TGCGCCAGCAGCGTACAGCTAGCGGGAGAATCCTACGAGCAGTACTTC.

This clone was counted once. The rearrangement joins TRBV19 to TRBJ2-3; TRBD1 agrees at 8 bases. The CDR3 is 19 amino acids. The germline gives CDR1 LNHDA, CDR2 SQIVND (reference sequence). The V gene end was trimmed by 0 bases and the J gene end by 3 bases; junction bases not matched to a gene: 14. The CDR3 DNA reads TGTGCCAGTAGTATAGATCTTGGGCCGACAGGGGCAGGTACAGATACGCAGTATTTT. It encodes CASSIDLGPTGAGTDTQYF.

This clone was seen just once. The chain has TRBV7-2 and TRBJ2-3, with unresolved D. The CDR3 extends over 12 amino acids. Trimming left V 1 base short and J 10 bases short, with 9 bases between. In germline, CDR1 is SGHTA, CDR2 FQGNSA. The CDR3 reads CASSLVPGPQYF. CDR3 bases: TGTGCCAGCAGCTTAGTTCCGGGTCCGCAGTATTTT.

The chain employs TRBV2 and TRBJ1-4, with 8 bases identical to TRBD1. This CDR3 contains 14 residues. J lost 8 bases, V lost 4 bases, and 6 bases had no gene match. The germline gives CDR1 SNHLY, CDR2 FYNNEI. CDR3 DNA sequence: TGTGCCAGCAGTGGACAGGGGTTGGGGGAAAAACTGTTTTTT. It encodes CASSGQGLGEKLFF.

CDR3 protein: CASSPLTGTNYGYTF. DNA for the CDR3: TGTGCCAGCAGCCCTTTGACAGGGACAAACTATGGCTACACCTTC. The genes are TRBV14 and TRBJ1-2; 7 bases line up with TRBD1. Germline trimming cut 4 bases from V and 2 bases from J; bases unmatched to any gene: 7. The CDR3 length is 15 residues. Germline V CDR1 and CDR2: SGHDN, FVKESK.

This rearrangement joins TRBV18 to TRBJ2-7, with D uncertain. Germline values: CDR1 KGHSH, CDR2 LQKENI. The CDR3 totals 13 residues. V lost 3 bases and J 0 bases, leaving 6 bases between the germline ends. The CDR3 reads CASSPPLSYEQYF. The CDR3 DNA reads TGTGCCAGCTCACCTCCCCTCTCCTACGAGCAGTACTTC.

This clone was seen more than once but under ten times. The chain is built from TRBV7-9 and TRBJ1-2, with D possibly TRBD1 on 5 matching bases. Germline V gene lookup returns CDR1 SEHNR and CDR2 FQNEAQ (reference sequence). CDR3 size: 15 residues. Deletions cut 0 bases from V and 7 bases from J, with 15 bases between. Written as DNA, the CDR3 is TGTGCCAGCAGCTTAGCGTATTTGTCGGGGGTTGGCTACACCTTC. Protein: CASSLAYLSGVGYTF.

This sequence joins TRBV30 and TRBJ2-1; 11 bases map to TRBD2. CDR3 length equals 16 residues. After removal of 2 bases from V and 10 bases from J, the junction contained 13 bases not matched to a gene. CDR1 and CDR2 from the germline V gene are GTSNPN and SVGIG (reference sequence). The CDR3 loop is CAWSLIAGGSTAEQFF. Written as DNA, the CDR3 is TGTGCCTGGAGTTTAATAGCGGGAGGGTCCACAGCAGAGCAGTTCTTC.